This entry lists 31 T cell receptor beta chains sequenced from one sample in a study of CD8+CD57+ T cells in acquired aplastic anemia. According to the study, genomic DNA was the template for TCR beta VDJ and CDR3 profiling. TCRdb analysed the reads with MiXCR anew, one entry per CDR3 protein. The sample gives some 290,000 distinct CDR3 sequences, approximately 57% of which show up once; 7% to 9% is in the top ten. The sample comprised sorted CD4+, CD8+, or CD8+CD57+ T cells (not recorded which) from PBMCs. The receptors here all came from a human donor with severe aplastic anemia or a healthy control (not recorded which).

The V and J genes are TRBV19 and TRBJ2-3, with TRBD2 matching 8 bases. The CDR3 is made up of 17 amino acids. Germline V gene sequence: CDR1 LNHDA, CDR2 SQIVND (reference sequence). J was trimmed by 5 bases and V by 5 bases; bases with no gene match: 15. The CDR3 coding sequence is TGTGCCAGTAGTTCGACTCCAGCGGGAGTTAGTATAGATACGCAGTATTTT. It yields the protein CASSSTPAGVSIDTQYF. The variable domain in full, with the rest retrieved from reference TRBV19 and TRBJ2-3, is DGGITQSPKYLFRKEGQNVTLSCEQNLNHDAMYWYRQDPGQGLRLIYYSQIVNDFQKGDIAEGYSVSREKKESFPLTVTSAQKNPTAFYLCASSSTPAGVSIDTQYFGPGTRLTVL.

V is TRBV3-1 and J is TRBJ2-2, with D perhaps TRBD1 (6 bases). This CDR3 region has 15 residues. The germline V gene encodes CDR1 LGHDT and CDR2 YNNKEL (reference sequence). Trimming took 3 bases from V and 5 from J, leaving 13 bases between them. The CDR3 protein is CASSQFDRLTGELFF. In DNA, the CDR3 is TGTGCCAGCAGCCAGTTTGACAGGTTAACCGGGGAGCTGTTTTTT.

The chain recombines TRBV7-9 with TRBJ2-7, with TRBD2 identical over 7 bases. CDR1 SEHNR and CDR2 FQNEAQ come from the germline V gene (reference sequence). There are 12 residues in the CDR3. With 1 base clipped from V and 11 bases from J, the junction kept 5 bases outside the gene matches. CDR3 sequence reads: CASSLEGRVKYF. The CDR3 DNA is TGTGCCAGCAGCTTAGAAGGGAGGGTGAAGTACTTC.

This clonotype was recorded many times. J is TRBJ2-3 and V is TRBV28; 12 nucleotides line up with TRBD2. The length of the CDR3 is 16 residues. Per germline, CDR1 MDHEN and CDR2 SYDVKM. V lost 2 bases, J lost 9 bases, and 9 bases stayed unmatched. DNA of the CDR3: TGTGCCAGCAGTTTAATTACTAGCGGGGGGACGCGCACGCAGTATTTT. Translation gives CASSLITSGGTRTQYF.

This sequence joins TRBV2 and TRBJ2-7; 8 bases are shared with TRBD2. J lost 0 bases, V lost 6 bases, and 10 bases had no gene match. The CDR3 contains 16 residues. Germline V gives CDR1 SNHLY, CDR2 FYNNEI. The CDR3 DNA is TGTGCCAGCAGCCAAGACACTAGCGGTTTCTCCTACGAGCAGTACTTC. Translated, it gives CASSQDTSGFSYEQYF.

In its sample, this clonotype was seen many times. The chain carries TRBV9 and TRBJ1-4; the D gene is possibly TRBD1 (5 bases). The CDR3 loop spans 15 amino acids. The V gene's germline CDR1 is SGDLS and CDR2 YYNGEE. V was cut by 4 bases and J by 2 bases, with 12 bases left in between. The CDR3 region is CASSTPTATNEKLFF. The CDR3 DNA is TGTGCCAGCAGCACCCCGACAGCGACTAATGAAAAACTGTTTTTT. Full variable domain (missing parts from reference TRBV9 and TRBJ1-4): DSGVTQTPKHLITATGQRVTLRCSPRSGDLSVYWYQQSLDQGLQFLIQYYNGEERAKGNILERFSAQQFPDLHSELNLSSLELGDSALYFCASSTPTATNEKLFFGSGTQLSVL.

This sequence joins TRBV20-1 and TRBJ1-1; tentative D call: TRBD1 (5 bases). The V end lost 3 bases, the J end lost 7 bases, and 12 bases lay between the germline ends. Germline-derived CDR1 and CDR2 are DFQATT and SNEGSKA (reference sequence). The CDR3 is made up of 12 amino acids. The chain's CDR3 is CSASIGTVEAFF. CDR3 sequence (DNA): TGCAGTGCTAGTATTGGGACGGTTGAAGCTTTCTTT.

The J gene is TRBJ1-2, the V gene TRBV29-1, with D unresolved. The CDR3 contains 15 residues. The V end lost 1 base, the J end lost 5 bases, and 17 bases lay between the germline ends. The germline V gene has CDR1 SQVTM and CDR2 ANQGSEA. CDR3 region: CSVEVPGARPYGYTF. The DNA of the CDR3 is TGCAGCGTTGAAGTTCCGGGAGCGAGGCCTTATGGCTACACCTTC.

The J gene is TRBJ1-1, the V gene TRBV7-2; D is ambiguous. CDR1 SGHTA and CDR2 FQGNSA come from the germline V gene. Trimming shortened V by 7 bases and J by 7 bases, and 19 bases separated the two germline ends. This CDR3 is built from 14 residues. CDR3 in amino acids: CASTRRAGGSEAFF. The CDR3 DNA follows: TGTGCCAGCACCCGACGGGCAGGAGGAAGTGAAGCTTTCTTT.

V gene TRBV20-1 combines with J gene TRBJ2-6; D unclear. CDR1 and CDR2 (germline): DFQATT, SNEGSKA (reference sequence). This CDR3 contains 17 residues. The germline V and J ends were trimmed by 3 bases and 0 bases, with 15 bases remaining between them. The CDR3, as DNA: TGCAGTGCTAGTCTAGGGTCGAGCAGCTCTGGGGCCAACGTCCTGACTTTC. This sequence encodes CSASLGSSSSGANVLTF.

This clonotype showed up many times. J is TRBJ1-4 and V is TRBV2; the match to TRBD1 covers 8 bases. Trimming cost V 2 bases and J 8 bases; bases outside gene matches: 4. The germline V gene encodes CDR1 SNHLY and CDR2 FYNNEI. The CDR3 loop spans 14 amino acids. The chain's CDR3 is CASSEQGAWEKLFF. Written as DNA, the CDR3 is TGTGCCAGCAGTGAACAGGGGGCATGGGAAAAACTGTTTTTT.

This clonotype was counted ten times or more. V usage is TRBV20-1 and J usage is TRBJ2-7; 10 positions agree with TRBD2. There are 16 residues in the CDR3. Losses at the gene ends were 3 bases for V and 0 bases for J; bases not matched to a gene: 8. Germline CDR1 is DFQATT and CDR2 is SNEGSKA (reference sequence). The CDR3 sequence is CSASLLAGLSSYEQYF. CDR3 coding DNA: TGCAGTGCTAGCCTACTAGCGGGATTAAGCTCCTACGAGCAGTACTTC.

For this clonotype: Possible read error: a much larger clone is one base away. This chain connects TRBV3-1 to TRBJ1-5, with 11 bases aligning to TRBD1. CDR3 length: 14 residues. The germline V gene has CDR1 LGHDT and CDR2 YNNKEL (reference sequence). The CDR3: CASNQGTGGEPQHF. The CDR3, as DNA: TGTGCCAGCAACCAAGGGACAGGGGGAGAGCCCCAGCATTTT.

The chain is built from TRBV7-9 and TRBJ1-4; TRBD1 matches at 10 bases. V trimming: 2 bases; J trimming: 7 bases; junction bases outside the gene matches: 10. CDR1 and CDR2 from the germline V gene are SEHNR and FQNEAQ (reference sequence). There are 17 residues in the CDR3. CDR3 region: CASSLRQGAASGEKLFF. The CDR3 nucleotides read TGTGCCAGCAGCTTACGACAGGGGGCGGCCTCCGGTGAAAAACTGTTTTTT.

The sample holds a few counts of this clonotype. V is TRBV10-3 and J is TRBJ1-6; possible D gene TRBD1, 5 bases. CDR3 length: 13 amino acids. Deletions cut 10 bases from V and 4 bases from J, with 11 bases between. Germline values: CDR1 ENHRY, CDR2 SYGVKD. The chain's CDR3 is CATRDGYNSPLHF. The CDR3 DNA sequence: TGTGCCACCCGGGACGGATATAATTCACCCCTCCACTTT.

Concerning this clonotype itself: At one boundary the junction diverges from the germline segment, which might be a read error. The chain employs TRBV7-2 and TRBJ1-6, with D unresolved. Germline values: CDR1 SGHTA, CDR2 FQGNSA. The CDR3 sequence is 11 residues long. CDR3 in DNA: TGTGCCAGCAGCTTGGGATCCAGAGAAGAATTT. This codes for CASSLGSREEF.

This clonotype was observed many times. The chain employs TRBV27 and TRBJ2-2; 7 positions match TRBD2. This CDR3 has 15 residues. Per germline, CDR1 MNHEY and CDR2 SMNVEV (reference sequence). The junction had 5 bases not matched to a gene; V was cut back by 5 bases and J by 2 bases. CDR3 protein: CASSPGLGNTGELFF. CDR3 nucleotides: TGTGCCAGCAGTCCCGGACTAGGTAACACCGGGGAGCTGTTTTTT.

The DNA for the CDR3 is TGTGCCAGCAGTTTAGGTACAGGGCCGTTCTTC. Translating gives CASSLGTGPFF. J is TRBJ2-1 and V is TRBV15, with a possible D match to TRBD1 (6 bases). Germline V gene data show CDR1 as LNHNV and CDR2 as YYDKDF (reference sequence). V was cut by 10 bases and J by 15 bases, with 19 bases left in between. This CDR3 has 11 amino acids.

This clonotype was detected ten times or more. The chain joins TRBV20-1 to TRBJ2-2, with no clear D. The germline V gene encodes CDR1 DFQATT and CDR2 SNEGSKA (reference sequence). The CDR3 has 14 amino acids. V was cut by 4 bases and J by 6 bases, with 15 bases left in between. The CDR3 nucleotides read TGCAGTGCTAAGCCTAATGATTACCCCGGGGAGCTGTTTTTT. Translated: CSAKPNDYPGELFF.

A note on this clonotype: This sequence may be a read error, since a much larger clone differs from it by one base. This chain uses TRBV11-2 with TRBJ2-1; TRBD2 aligns across 15 bases. The CDR3 is 20 residues long. Germline V gene sequence: CDR1 SGHAT, CDR2 FQNNGV. CDR3: CASRPQVGLAGGSSYDEQFF. CDR3 in DNA: TGTGCCAGCAGGCCCCAGGTCGGACTAGCGGGGGGGAGCTCCTACGATGAGCAGTTCTTC. The whole variable domain, filled in from reference TRBV11-2 and TRBJ2-1, reads EAGVAQSPRYKIIEKRQSVAFWCNPISGHATLYWYQQILGQGPKLLIQFQNNGVVDDSQLPKDRFSAERLKGVDSTLKIQPAKLEDSAVYLCASRPQVGLAGGSSYDEQFFGPGTRLTVL.

This chain links TRBV29-1 with TRBJ2-7, with D maybe TRBD2 (7 bases). In germline, CDR1 is SQVTM, CDR2 ANQGSEA. The V and J ends lost 4 bases and 0 bases respectively, with 10 bases between them. The CDR3 has 13 amino acids. The CDR3 reads CSVGGGRSYEQYF. For the CDR3, the DNA is TGCAGCGTTGGGGGGGGGCGCTCCTACGAGCAGTACTTC.

The chain uses TRBV19 and TRBJ2-7; 9 nucleotides match TRBD1. The CDR3 is 16 residues long. V was pared by 9 bases and J by 6 bases, with 18 bases of the junction left unmatched. Germline V gene sequence: CDR1 LNHDA, CDR2 SQIVND (reference sequence). Here the CDR3 reads CASSQDVGQGTGEQYF. The CDR3 DNA reads as TGTGCCAGCAGCCAAGATGTGGGACAGGGTACCGGCGAGCAGTACTTC.

Only one count was recorded for this clonotype. At one of its ends the junction is not consistent with the germline gene, which may arise from a read error. This sequence joins TRBV7-2 and TRBJ1-2; possibly TRBD1 for D (6 bases). The CDR3 is 15 residues long. Germline lookup yields CDR1 SGHTA and CDR2 FQGNSA. This chain's CDR3 is CASSQRGAASYGYTF. The DNA for the CDR3 is TGCGCCAGCAGCCAGAGGGGGGCCGCTTCATATGGCTACACCTTC.

Many counts were recorded for this clonotype. The chain employs TRBV5-8 and TRBJ1-1; D ambiguous. Germline loops: CDR1 SGHTS, CDR2 YDEGEE. The CDR3 spans 12 residues. Trimming shortened V by 2 bases and J by 2 bases, and 4 bases separated the two germline ends. The CDR3 nucleotides are TGTGCCAGCAGCTTCATAAACACTGAAGCTTTCTTT. Translation: CASSFINTEAFF.

The CDR3 loop is CAIREGTGTEAFF. The CDR3 bases are TGTGCCATCCGGGAGGGGACGGGGACTGAAGCTTTCTTT. This chain uses TRBV10-3 with TRBJ1-1; tentative D call: TRBD1 (5 bases). Germline CDR1 and CDR2: ENHRY and SYGVKD. This CDR3 is 13 amino acids long. Trimming stripped 8 bases from V and 5 bases from J, with 15 bases between.

In DNA, the CDR3 is TGCGCCAGCAGACTCACAGGGAATTCACCCCTCCACTTT. Residues: CASRLTGNSPLHF. J is TRBJ1-6 and V is TRBV5-1; TRBD1 might be the D (6 bases). The CDR3 extends over 13 amino acids. The germline V gene encodes CDR1 SGHRS and CDR2 YFSETQ. The V end was cut by 5 bases, the J end by 7 bases, with 10 bases between.

This chain connects TRBV20-1 to TRBJ1-2; D unclear. The germline gives CDR1 DFQATT, CDR2 SNEGSKA (reference sequence). This CDR3 comprises 16 residues. Trimming pared 5 bases from V and 4 bases from J, leaving 23 bases between. CDR3 in DNA: TGCAGTGCTCCAGACCCCCTAGGAGGAGCTCGCTATGGCTACACCTTC. It translates to CSAPDPLGGARYGYTF.

This chain joins TRBV20-1 and TRBJ2-1; 8 positions agree with TRBD1. The germline gives CDR1 DFQATT, CDR2 SNEGSKA (reference sequence). The trim removed 6 bases at V and 6 bases at J, leaving 16 bases unmatched. The CDR3 is made up of 16 amino acids. The CDR3 region has the DNA TGCAGTGCCAGCACCCTCGACAGGGGCCGTGCCAATGAGCAGTTCTTC. It specifies CSASTLDRGRANEQFF.

The V gene is TRBV7-2, the J gene TRBJ2-7; D gene uncertain. Germline CDR1 SGHTA, CDR2 FQGNSA. Trimming removed 3 bases from V and 9 bases from J, with 12 bases in between. CDR3 length: 12 residues. CDR3: CASSLPPAPQYF. The CDR3 DNA reads TGTGCCAGCAGCTTGCCCCCGGCGCCGCAGTACTTC.

This clonotype appeared a few times. The chain uses TRBV24-1 and TRBJ2-5; weak D call: TRBD1 (5 bases). CDR3 length equals 12 residues. V shed 9 bases and J shed 3 bases, with 10 bases lying between them. Germline lookup yields CDR1 KGHDR and CDR2 SFDVKD. CDR3 protein: CATSPGKETQYF. CDR3 coding DNA: TGTGCCACCTCCCCAGGGAAAGAGACCCAGTACTTC.

This clonotype was counted between two and nine times. CDR3 in amino acids: CASSFGPGPSGNTIYF. CDR3 in DNA: TGTGCCAGCAGTTTTGGTCCGGGCCCGTCTGGAAACACCATATATTTT. The chain employs TRBV28 and TRBJ1-3, with no clear D. CDR1 is MDHEN and CDR2 is SYDVKM in the germline V gene. This CDR3 contains 16 residues. V lost 3 bases to trimming and J lost 1 base, with 13 bases between them.